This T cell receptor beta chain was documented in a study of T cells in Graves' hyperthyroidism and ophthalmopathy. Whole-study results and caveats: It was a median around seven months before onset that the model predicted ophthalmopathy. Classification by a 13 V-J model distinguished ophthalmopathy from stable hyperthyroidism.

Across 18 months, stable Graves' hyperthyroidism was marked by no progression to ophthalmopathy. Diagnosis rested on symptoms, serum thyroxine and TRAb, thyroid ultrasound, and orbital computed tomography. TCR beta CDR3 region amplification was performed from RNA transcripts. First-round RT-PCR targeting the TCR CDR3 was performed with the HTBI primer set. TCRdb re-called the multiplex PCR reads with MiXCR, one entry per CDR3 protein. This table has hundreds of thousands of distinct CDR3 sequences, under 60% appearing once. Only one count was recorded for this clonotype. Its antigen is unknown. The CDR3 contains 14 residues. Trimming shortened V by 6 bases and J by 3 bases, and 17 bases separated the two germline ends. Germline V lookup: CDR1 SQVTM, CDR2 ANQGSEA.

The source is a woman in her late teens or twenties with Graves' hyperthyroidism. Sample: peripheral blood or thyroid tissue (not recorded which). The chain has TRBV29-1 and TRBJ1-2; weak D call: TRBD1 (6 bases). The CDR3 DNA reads TGCAGCGTGGCTGTCGGGGCAGGGGACTATGGCTACACCTTC. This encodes CSVAVGAGDYGYTF.